Presented here are 27 T cell receptor beta chains from one specimen sequenced in a study of siplizumab effects on memory and regulatory T cells (dated by TCRdb to the late 2010s). The library was generated by the immunoSEQ multiplex PCR assay. TCRdb stores this immuneACCESS table with in-frame sequences only. Part of the clones is absent; in the studies checked, under half of the shortfall reflects unresolved V genes, and no reason is known for the rest. The sample table shows just over 60,000 clones, and 79% are seen once. 0.4% to 0.45% of the sample is taken by the ten largest. Sequences were obtained from memory CD4+ T cells sorted from blood. In light of the paper, this sample's cell subset or site label describes: unstimulated CD4+ memory T cells. The receptors were gathered from a human donor in good health.

The CDR3 loop is CASSQVSFRGRRLETQYF. CDR3 in DNA: TGTGCCAGCAGCCAAGTTTCTTTCAGGGGGCGCCGGCTAGAGACCCAGTACTTC. This chain connects TRBV14 to TRBJ2-5, with 8 bases fitting TRBD1. Germline lookup yields CDR1 SGHDN and CDR2 FVKESK. The CDR3 runs 18 residues. V trimming: 1 base; J trimming: 4 bases; junction bases outside the gene matches: 14.

This clone was recorded a few times. The rearrangement joins TRBV6-6 to TRBJ2-5; TRBD2 might be the D (7 bases). The CDR3 contains 15 residues. V lost 5 bases and J lost 4, with 17 bases in between. Germline V CDR1 and CDR2: MNHNY, SVGAGI (reference sequence). CDR3 coding DNA: TGTGCCAGCAGTGATGAGAGGGGGGGCCCAGAGACCCAGTACTTC. This gives the protein CASSDERGGPETQYF.

The chain has TRBV10-3 and TRBJ2-7, with 7 bases identical to TRBD2. The CDR3 has 15 amino acids. Trimming cost V 3 bases and J 5 bases; bases outside gene matches: 10. Germline CDR1 ENHRY, CDR2 SYGVKD. CDR3 residues: CAISEPVIRGDEQYF. CDR3 DNA: TGTGCCATCAGTGAACCGGTTATTCGGGGGGACGAGCAGTACTTC.

The rearrangement uses TRBV18 and TRBJ1-3; D is undetermined. Germline V gives CDR1 KGHSH, CDR2 LQKENI. Trimming took 6 bases from V and 4 from J, leaving 13 bases between them. CDR3 length equals 14 residues. In DNA, the CDR3 is TGTGCCAGCTCCCCCGGGTCAGCAGGAAACACCATATATTTT. Amino acid sequence: CASSPGSAGNTIYF.

This clone was observed a single time. This rearrangement joins TRBV6-6 to TRBJ2-7, with 8 bases aligning to TRBD1. Germline loops: CDR1 MNHNY, CDR2 SVGAGI (reference sequence). J lost 4 bases, V lost 7 bases, and 9 bases had no gene match. The CDR3 runs 14 residues. The CDR3 DNA sequence: TGTGCCAGCACCCCCGTGCAGGGGGCTTACGAGCAGTACTTC. This gives the protein CASTPVQGAYEQYF.

The chain is built from TRBV6-1 and TRBJ1-2; a weak D match, TRBD1 (6 bases). Looked up from germline, CDR1 is MNHNS and CDR2 is SASEGT. V lost 6 bases, J lost 4 bases, and 12 bases lay in between. The CDR3 covers 13 residues. Here the CDR3 reads CASSVKGGYGYTF. CDR3 sequence (DNA): TGTGCCAGCAGCGTCAAGGGGGGCTATGGCTACACCTTC.

This sequence joins TRBV7-7 and TRBJ2-3, with D possibly TRBD2 on 6 matching bases. V lost 5 bases to trimming and J lost 6 bases, with 12 bases between them. This CDR3 comprises 13 residues. Germline lookup yields CDR1 SSHAT and CDR2 FNYEAQ (reference sequence). The CDR3 sequence: CASSRMAGDTQYF. Written as DNA, the CDR3 is TGTGCCAGCAGCCGAATGGCGGGGGATACGCAGTATTTT.

This clone appeared a single time. This chain links TRBV27 with TRBJ1-4; TRBD1 might be the D (6 bases). Trimming stripped 6 bases from V and 0 bases from J, with 20 bases between. The CDR3 covers 18 residues. The germline CDR1 and CDR2 sequences are MNHEY and SMNVEV (reference sequence). This CDR3 reads CASSPRQAPLATNEKLFF. Written as DNA, the CDR3 is TGTGCCAGCAGCCCGAGACAGGCCCCACTCGCAACTAATGAAAAACTGTTTTTT.

This chain links TRBV28 with TRBJ1-5; tentative D call: TRBD1 (5 bases). V lost 1 base and J lost 6, with 7 bases in between. This CDR3 is 13 amino acids long. Germline assignment: CDR1 MDHEN and CDR2 SYDVKM. CDR3 protein: CASSLLRGQPQHF. For the CDR3, the DNA is TGTGCCAGCAGTTTATTGAGGGGTCAGCCCCAGCATTTT.

This chain uses TRBV6-1 with TRBJ2-7; D possibly corresponds to TRBD1 (5 bases). The CDR3 covers 14 residues. Germline CDR1 reads MNHNS; CDR2 reads SASEGT. V was cut by 7 bases and J by 5 bases, with 18 bases left in between. CDR3 in amino acids: CASNRVQGTNEQYF. CDR3 nucleotides: TGTGCCAGCAACCGTGTCCAGGGTACCAACGAGCAGTACTTC.

The chain employs TRBV4-1 and TRBJ2-6; TRBD1 matches at 10 bases. This CDR3 spans 17 amino acids. Germline V gene lookup returns CDR1 MGHRA and CDR2 YSYEKL. With 7 bases clipped from V and 0 bases from J, the junction kept 6 bases outside the gene matches. The CDR3 loop is CASTPRDRGSGANVLTF. The CDR3, as DNA: TGCGCCAGCACCCCACGGGACAGGGGCTCTGGGGCCAACGTCCTGACTTTC.

There are a few counts of this clone. The CDR3 nucleotides read TGTGCCAGCAGCCACCGGGGGGCAGACAATGAGCAGTTCTTC. This gives the protein CASSHRGADNEQFF. V gene TRBV5-4 combines with J gene TRBJ2-1, with TRBD2 as a possible D gene (7 bases). Per germline, CDR1 SGHNT and CDR2 YYREEE (reference sequence). The CDR3 extends over 14 amino acids. V was pared by 4 bases and J by 5 bases, with 13 bases between.

The chain carries TRBV28 and TRBJ1-2; no reliable D call. The germline CDR1 and CDR2 sequences are MDHEN and SYDVKM. The CDR3 has 13 amino acids. V was pared by 2 bases and J by 4 bases, with 8 bases between. The CDR3 loop is CASSLRGSYGYTF. In DNA form, the CDR3 reads TGTGCCAGCAGTTTACGGGGTAGCTATGGCTACACCTTC.

The V and J genes are TRBV21-1 and TRBJ1-6. TRBV21-1 is described as a pseudogene. The CDR3 consists of 15 residues. For the CDR3, the DNA is TGTGCCAGCAGCAAGCGCGGCCGCGGGAATTCACCCCTCCACTTT. Encoded protein: CASSKRGRGNSPLHF.

This sequence joins TRBV19 and TRBJ2-1; D is possibly TRBD1 or TRBD2 (5 bases each). The CDR3 is 14 amino acids. Germline values: CDR1 LNHDA, CDR2 SQIVND (reference sequence). Trimming cost V 6 bases and J 6 bases, with 15 bases left between them. CDR3 in DNA: TGTGCCAGTAGGGGGGTAGGGCAGGGCAATGAGCAGTTCTTC. It translates to CASRGVGQGNEQFF.

The V gene is TRBV7-9, the J gene TRBJ1-4, with unresolved D. V was trimmed by 5 bases and J by 7 bases, leaving 5 bases between them. This CDR3 is built from 11 residues. Germline CDR1 is SEHNR and CDR2 is FQNEAQ (reference sequence). The CDR3 sequence: CASSISEKLFF. For the CDR3, the DNA is TGTGCCAGCAGCATCAGTGAAAAACTGTTTTTT.

The chain uses TRBV6-5 and TRBJ1-6; possible D gene TRBD1, 5 bases. Germline-derived CDR1 and CDR2 are MNHEY and SVGAGI. This CDR3 spans 13 amino acids. V was trimmed by 6 bases and J by 13 bases, leaving 16 bases between them. This CDR3 reads CASRPDRFYPLHF. The CDR3, as DNA: TGTGCCAGCAGACCCGACAGATTCTACCCCCTCCACTTT.

The chain has TRBV6-6 and TRBJ1-5; 7 bases fit TRBD1. J lost 4 bases, V lost 5 bases, and 2 bases had no gene match. The CDR3 is made up of 13 amino acids. Looked up from germline, CDR1 is MNHNY and CDR2 is SVGAGI (reference sequence). DNA for the CDR3: TGTGCCAGCAGTCCCAGGGGGAATCAGCCCCAGCATTTT. It translates to CASSPRGNQPQHF.

The V call is TRBV9, the J call TRBJ1-4; D remains ambiguous. In germline, CDR1 is SGDLS, CDR2 YYNGEE. V was cut by 3 bases and J by 8 bases, with 11 bases left in between. The CDR3 length is 13 residues. CDR3 protein: CASSADGREKLFF. Here the CDR3 DNA reads TGTGCCAGCAGCGCCGACGGGAGGGAAAAACTGTTTTTT. The full variable domain, its missing parts supplied by reference TRBV9 and TRBJ1-4, is DSGVTQTPKHLITATGQRVTLRCSPRSGDLSVYWYQQSLDQGLQFLIQYYNGEERAKGNILERFSAQQFPDLHSELNLSSLELGDSALYFCASSADGREKLFFGSGTQLSVL.

The V gene is TRBV15, the J gene TRBJ2-3; a weak D match, TRBD2 (6 bases). Trimming left V 5 bases short and J 6 bases short, with 12 bases between. CDR3 size: 13 residues. CDR1 is LNHNV and CDR2 is YYDKDF in the germline V gene (reference sequence). The CDR3 DNA is TGTGCCACCAGCGGCGGGGTAGGGGATACGCAGTATTTT. Translated: CATSGGVGDTQYF.

Details on this clone: Other DNA sequences within the sample encode an identical CDR3. This chain connects TRBV27 to TRBJ1-2, with TRBD1 matching 7 bases. J lost 7 bases, V lost 4 bases, and 3 bases had no gene match. The CDR3 has 12 amino acids. Per germline, CDR1 MNHEY and CDR2 SMNVEV (reference sequence). Here the CDR3 DNA reads TGTGCCAGCAGTTCCCAGGGGGTTGGCTACACCTTC. Its protein product is CASSSQGVGYTF.

CDR3 sequence: CASSLDSNQPQHF. The DNA of the CDR3 is TGTGCCAGCAGCTTAGATAGCAATCAGCCCCAGCATTTT. The chain has TRBV7-2 and TRBJ1-5, with D unresolved. Germline lookup yields CDR1 SGHTA and CDR2 FQGNSA. The germline V and J ends were trimmed by 1 base and 0 bases, with 1 base remaining between them. This CDR3 has 13 residues.

This chain uses TRBV5-4 with TRBJ2-3; 13 positions agree with TRBD2. Trimming took 4 bases from V and 4 from J; bases not matched to a gene: 9. Per the germline V gene, CDR1 is SGHNT and CDR2 is YYREEE (reference sequence). The CDR3 is 17 amino acids. CDR3 region: CASSLTGLAGSADTQYF. DNA for the CDR3: TGTGCCAGCAGCCTGACGGGACTAGCGGGGTCCGCAGATACGCAGTATTTT. The complete variable domain, with remaining parts taken from reference TRBV5-4 and TRBJ2-3, reads ETGVTQSPTHLIKTRGQQVTLRCSSQSGHNTVSWYQQALGQGPQFIFQYYREEENGRGNFPPRFSGLQFPNYSSELNVNALELDDSALYLCASSLTGLAGSADTQYFGPGTRLTVL.

The chain is built from TRBV28 and TRBJ2-7; possibly TRBD1 for D (7 bases). This CDR3 region has 14 residues. V was pared by 6 bases and J by 0 bases, with 12 bases between. CDR1 is MDHEN, CDR2 SYDVKM, per germline. The CDR3 loop reads CASRSQGGSYEQYF. The CDR3 coding sequence is TGTGCCAGCAGGAGCCAGGGGGGCTCCTACGAGCAGTACTTC. Drawing the rest from reference TRBV28 and TRBJ2-7, the complete variable domain is DVKVTQSSRYLVKRTGEKVFLECVQDMDHENMFWYRQDPGLGLRLIYFSYDVKMKEKGDIPEGYSVSREKKERFSLILESASTNQTSMYLCASRSQGGSYEQYFGPGTRLTVT.

This chain links TRBV4-3 with TRBJ2-7, with TRBD1 matching over 9 bases. Germline V CDR1 and CDR2: LGHNA, YSLEER. V shed 1 base and J 6 bases; nucleotides not matched to a gene: 1. CDR3 length equals 13 residues. The CDR3 region has the DNA TGCGCCAGCAGCCAAGGGACAGGGGTCGAGCAGTACTTC. This sequence encodes CASSQGTGVEQYF.

This chain connects TRBV4-1 to TRBJ2-1; 14 bases are shared with TRBD2. The junction had 6 bases not matched to a gene; V was cut back by 4 bases and J by 10 bases. CDR1 is MGHRA, CDR2 YSYEKL, per germline. CDR3 length: 15 amino acids. In nucleotides, the CDR3 is TGCGCCAGCAGCCTTGGACTAGCGGGGGGAGGGGAGCAGTTCTTC. Residues: CASSLGLAGGGEQFF.

The chain joins TRBV6-5 to TRBJ2-7; D remains unclear. CDR3 length: 12 residues. V lost 0 bases to trimming and J lost 6 bases, with 6 bases between them. Germline CDR1 and CDR2: MNHEY and SVGAGI. CDR3: CASSYSNGEQYF. The CDR3 nucleotides are TGTGCCAGCAGTTACTCGAACGGCGAGCAGTACTTC.